Shown below are 31 T cell receptor beta chains from a single sample sequenced in a study of T cells in Graves' hyperthyroidism and ophthalmopathy. TCR beta CDR3 region amplification was performed from RNA transcripts. An initial round of RT-PCR targeting the TCR CDR3 relied on the HTBI primer set. One entry per CDR3 protein results from TCRdb running MiXCR on the multiplex PCR reads. The sample shows some 360,000 distinct CDR3 sequences, 15% to 20% of them seen only once. Input material: blood. Receptor source: a woman in her forties with Graves' ophthalmopathy.

This clonotype showed up many times. This chain uses TRBV28 with TRBJ1-1; D might be TRBD1 (5 bases). The CDR3 length is 13 residues. The germline V gene has CDR1 MDHEN and CDR2 SYDVKM. Trimming stripped 8 bases from V and 1 base from J, with 11 bases between. The CDR3 nucleotides are TGTGCCAGCCGAGACAGTACGAACACTGAAGCTTTCTTT. Translated, it gives CASRDSTNTEAFF.

This clonotype was detected many times. The chain links TRBV6-2 or TRBV6-3 to TRBJ2-7; D may be TRBD1 or TRBD2 (6 bases each). The germline gives CDR1 MNHEY, CDR2 SVGEGT. Trimming stripped 6 bases from V and 2 bases from J, with 11 bases between. The CDR3 loop spans 13 amino acids. The CDR3 DNA sequence: TGTGCCAGCAGGAACAGGGAGGCCTACGAGCAGTACTTC. It specifies CASRNREAYEQYF.

This clonotype showed up just a few times. The chain links TRBV18 to TRBJ2-7; 9 bases are shared with TRBD2. This CDR3 region has 15 residues. Germline assignment: CDR1 KGHSH and CDR2 LQKENI. J lost 3 bases, V lost 3 bases, and 6 bases had no gene match. CDR3: CASSPRTSVIYEQYF. DNA of the CDR3: TGTGCCAGCTCACCTCGGACTAGCGTAATCTACGAGCAGTACTTC.

The table lists this clonotype with many counts. The genes are TRBV19 and TRBJ2-7; tentatively, D is TRBD1 (6 bases). V was shortened by 5 bases and J by 0 bases, with 11 bases between the two germline ends. The CDR3 is made up of 14 amino acids. In germline, CDR1 is LNHDA, CDR2 SQIVND (reference sequence). CDR3 sequence: CASSRQASSYEQYF. DNA of the CDR3: TGTGCCAGTAGTCGACAGGCGAGCTCCTACGAGCAGTACTTC. Full variable domain (remainder filled in from reference TRBV19 and TRBJ2-7): DGGITQSPKYLFRKEGQNVTLSCEQNLNHDAMYWYRQDPGQGLRLIYYSQIVNDFQKGDIAEGYSVSREKKESFPLTVTSAQKNPTAFYLCASSRQASSYEQYFGPGTRLTVT.

This chain joins TRBV4-1 and TRBJ2-2; 13 nucleotides agree with TRBD2. The CDR3 length is 16 residues. Germline trimming cut 4 bases from V and 5 bases from J; bases unmatched to any gene: 4. CDR1 is MGHRA and CDR2 is YSYEKL in the germline V gene. The CDR3 nucleotides read TGCGCCAGCAGCCGGCCGGGACTAGCGGGAACCGGGGAGCTGTTTTTT. Translation: CASSRPGLAGTGELFF.

The sample holds many counts of this clonotype. The chain carries TRBV29-1 and TRBJ2-6, with unresolved D. The CDR3 consists of 13 residues. CDR1 and CDR2 (germline): SQVTM, ANQGSEA. V shed 6 bases and J shed 3 bases, with 9 bases lying between them. The CDR3 is CSVFEVGANVLTF. CDR3 bases: TGCAGCGTGTTTGAAGTTGGGGCCAACGTCCTGACTTTC.

This clonotype was observed many times. At one of its ends the junction is not consistent with the germline gene, which may arise from a read error. The chain is built from TRBV20-1 and TRBJ2-7; 8 bases are a match to TRBD2. This CDR3 spans 13 amino acids. Per the germline V gene, CDR1 is DFQATT and CDR2 is SNEGSKA (reference sequence). The chain's CDR3 is CSARIAGLPKEDF. DNA of the CDR3: TGCAGTGCTAGGATAGCGGGGCTTCCTAAGGAGGACTTC.

This chain links TRBV4-1 with TRBJ2-7; 10 nucleotides line up with TRBD2. The V and J ends lost 4 bases and 1 base, in that order; junction bases with no gene match: 10. Germline V gene data show CDR1 as MGHRA and CDR2 as YSYEKL. The CDR3 has 17 residues. CDR3 bases: TGCGCCAGCAGCCGCCTAACACCGGGACTAGCGTCCTACGAGCAGTACTTC. It translates to CASSRLTPGLASYEQYF.

This clonotype was observed many times. The CDR3 coding sequence is TGTGCCTGGAGGAAACGCCGGAACAGAAACTATGGCTACACCTTC. It translates to CAWRKRRNRNYGYTF. The rearrangement joins TRBV30 to TRBJ1-2; D uncertain. The germline V gene has CDR1 GTSNPN and CDR2 SVGIG (reference sequence). This CDR3 region has 15 residues. Trimming left V 3 bases short and J 2 bases short, with 16 bases between.

This clonotype was detected many times. The chain couples TRBV28 to TRBJ2-1; D gene unclear. The CDR3 spans 13 residues. Germline assignment: CDR1 MDHEN and CDR2 SYDVKM. V was pared by 3 bases and J by 6 bases, with 9 bases between. The CDR3 reads CASSFWRSNEQFF. CDR3 DNA sequence: TGTGCCAGCAGTTTTTGGAGATCCAATGAGCAGTTCTTC.

This clonotype was detected ten times or more. The chain couples TRBV6-5 to TRBJ2-7; 7 bases fit TRBD1. CDR1 and CDR2 from the germline V gene are MNHEY and SVGAGI. The CDR3 loop spans 13 amino acids. Losses at the gene ends were 11 bases for V and 0 bases for J; bases not matched to a gene: 7. CDR3 in amino acids: CAGNRGISYEQYF. The CDR3 DNA reads TGTGCCGGCAACAGGGGAATCTCCTACGAGCAGTACTTC.

The CDR3 DNA follows: TGTGCCAGCAGCTCAATAGGACAGGGATTACAGGGCACCGGGGAGCTGTTTTTT. Its translation is CASSSIGQGLQGTGELFF. The rearrangement uses TRBV7-3 and TRBJ2-2; 8 bases map to TRBD1. The V gene end was trimmed by 4 bases and the J gene end by 4 bases; junction bases not matched to a gene: 14. CDR1 is SGHTA, CDR2 FQGTGA, per germline. CDR3 length: 18 amino acids.

This clonotype was detected many times. A much larger clone sits a single nucleotide away, making a read error possible. The chain joins TRBV6-1 to TRBJ1-5, with D unclear. CDR3 size: 13 residues. Per germline, CDR1 MNHNS and CDR2 SASEGT. Trimming took 7 bases from V and 4 from J, leaving 11 bases between them. For the CDR3, the DNA is TGTGCCAGCACCAAATCGCAGAATCAGCCCCAGCATTTT. Amino acid sequence: CASTKSQNQPQHF.

This clonotype has a count of ten or more. The chain joins TRBV15 to TRBJ2-2, with unresolved D. Germline lookup yields CDR1 LNHNV and CDR2 YYDKDF (reference sequence). The CDR3 is 14 residues long. V was shortened by 1 base and J by 4 bases, with 7 bases between the two germline ends. The CDR3 nucleotides are TGTGCCACCAGCAGAGGTAGCAGCACCGGGGAGCTGTTTTTT. It specifies CATSRGSSTGELFF.

This clonotype has a count of ten or more. Just one base apart from a much larger clone, this may be a read error. The genes are TRBV15 and TRBJ1-1, with unresolved D. Per the germline V gene, CDR1 is LNHNV and CDR2 is YYDKDF (reference sequence). The CDR3 has 13 amino acids. In nucleotides, the CDR3 is TGTGCCGCCAGCAGTCCCCCCTCCCATGAAGCTTTCTTT. Translation: CAASSPPSHEAFF.

At least ten counts were recorded for this clonotype. This chain links TRBV6-5 with TRBJ1-2; 8 bases agree with TRBD1. With 8 bases clipped from V and 8 bases from J, the junction kept 16 bases outside the gene matches. The CDR3 loop spans 15 amino acids. Germline values: CDR1 MNHEY, CDR2 SVGAGI. The CDR3 here is CASLEPGGWFNGYTF. The CDR3 DNA reads as TGTGCCAGCCTTGAGCCAGGGGGCTGGTTTAACGGCTACACCTTC.

There are many counts of this clonotype. The chain recombines TRBV11-2 with TRBJ2-7; 10 nucleotides match TRBD2. The CDR3 sequence is 16 residues long. Germline values: CDR1 SGHAT, CDR2 FQNNGV. As DNA, the CDR3 is TGTGCTACCAAACGGCTAGCGGGAGAGGGCGCGGCCGAGCAGTACTTC. Encoded protein: CATKRLAGEGAAEQYF.

This clonotype was seen at least ten times. CDR3 sequence reads: CSASLQSINSGNTIYF. As DNA, the CDR3 is TGCAGTGCTAGTTTACAGAGCATAAACTCTGGAAACACCATATATTTT. This chain uses TRBV20-1 with TRBJ1-3; the D is unclear. From germline, CDR1 is DFQATT and CDR2 SNEGSKA (reference sequence). CDR3 length equals 16 residues. Trimming left V 3 bases short and J 0 bases short, with 15 bases between.

This clonotype was observed at least ten times. The V gene is TRBV29-1, the J gene TRBJ2-5; 14 bases line up with TRBD2. J gave up 4 bases and V 0 bases, and 19 bases lay outside the gene matches. The germline gives CDR1 SQVTM, CDR2 ANQGSEA. The CDR3 runs 21 residues. DNA for the CDR3: TGCAGCGTTGAAGATCTTCACGATGGGACTAGCGGGAGACTGATTGGAGAGACCCAGTACTTC. It translates to CSVEDLHDGTSGRLIGETQYF. Variable domain in full (rest from reference TRBV29-1 and TRBJ2-5): SAVISQKPSRDICQRGTSLTIQCQVDSQVTMMFWYRQQPGQSLTLIATANQGSEATYESGFVIDKFPISRPNLTFSTLTVSNMSPEDSSIYLCSVEDLHDGTSGRLIGETQYFGPGTRLLVL.

The J gene is TRBJ1-5, the V gene TRBV16; TRBD1 might be the D (5 bases). Germline V gene lookup returns CDR1 KGHSY and CDR2 FQNENV. Trimming took off 3 bases at V and 15 bases at J, with 24 bases between the two ends. CDR3 length equals 15 residues. The CDR3 DNA is TGTGCCAGCAGCCAGAGCCTAGTCGCCGAGCGGGGGTGGCATTTT. It yields the protein CASSQSLVAERGWHF.

This clonotype has a count of ten or more. The chain recombines TRBV9 with TRBJ2-5; 14 positions match TRBD2. This CDR3 is 17 amino acids long. The germline V gene has CDR1 SGDLS and CDR2 YYNGEE. V shed 2 bases, J shed 5 bases, and the junction held 8 bases outside the gene matches. CDR3 DNA sequence: TGTGCCAGCAGCGTCGACGGGACTAGCGGGAGCAGGGAGACCCAGTACTTC. This encodes CASSVDGTSGSRETQYF.

This clonotype was picked up many times. The chain recombines TRBV20-1 with TRBJ1-1; maybe TRBD1 (5 bases). The germline V and J ends were trimmed by 3 bases and 4 bases, with 9 bases remaining between them. The germline V gene has CDR1 DFQATT and CDR2 SNEGSKA (reference sequence). There are 12 residues in the CDR3. The CDR3 coding sequence is TGCAGTGCTAGGCTGAGGGGCACTGAAGCTTTCTTT. Encoded protein: CSARLRGTEAFF.

This clonotype has just a few counts. The V call is TRBV4-3, the J call TRBJ1-3; the match to TRBD1 covers 11 bases. The CDR3 spans 17 residues. The ends lost 3 bases at V and 3 bases at J; junction bases unmatched: 7. The germline CDR1 and CDR2 sequences are LGHNA and YSLEER. The CDR3 DNA reads as TGCGCCAGCAGCCAGACTGGGACAGGGGGTATTGGAAACACCATATATTTT. It encodes CASSQTGTGGIGNTIYF.

The chain joins TRBV28 to TRBJ2-5; D possibly corresponds to TRBD1 (6 bases). Trimming removed 2 bases at V and 5 bases at J, with 12 bases between. The CDR3 loop spans 14 amino acids. Germline-derived CDR1 and CDR2 are MDHEN and SYDVKM. CDR3 in amino acids: CASSLLLQGETQYF. The CDR3 DNA sequence: TGTGCCAGCAGTTTACTCCTCCAGGGGGAGACCCAGTACTTC.

This clonotype was detected many times. The rearrangement links TRBV10-3 to TRBJ2-5; D is unresolved. This CDR3 region has 13 residues. V lost 3 bases, J lost 0 bases, and 5 bases lay in between. From germline, CDR1 is ENHRY and CDR2 SYGVKD. This CDR3 is CAISDQNQETQYF. CDR3 nucleotides: TGTGCCATCAGTGATCAAAACCAAGAGACCCAGTACTTC.

This clonotype was counted at least ten times. The CDR3 protein is CASSQGGELNTQYF. The CDR3 DNA follows: TGTGCCAGCAGCCAAGGGGGGGAACTGAATACGCAGTATTTT. V usage is TRBV14 and J usage is TRBJ2-3; a possible D gene is TRBD2 (6 bases). Between the trimmed V and J ends, which lost 1 base and 7 bases, there was a span of 12 bases. This CDR3 spans 14 amino acids. The V gene's germline CDR1 is SGHDN and CDR2 FVKESK.

This clonotype was observed many times. This chain connects TRBV6-5 to TRBJ1-2; no definite D call. Trimming took 5 bases from V and 8 from J, leaving 18 bases between them. Germline V gives CDR1 MNHEY, CDR2 SVGAGI. CDR3 length: 14 residues. CDR3 amino acids: CASSNGPDYPGYTF. CDR3 sequence (DNA): TGTGCCAGCAGTAACGGGCCAGACTACCCGGGCTACACCTTC.

This clonotype showed up many times. The V call is TRBV6-5, the J call TRBJ2-2; no definite D call. CDR1 is MNHEY, CDR2 SVGAGI, per germline. V was shortened by 2 bases and J by 6 bases, with 10 bases between the two germline ends. This CDR3 region has 14 residues. DNA of the CDR3: TGTGCCAGCAGTTACGGGTTTGGGTCCGGGGAGCTGTTTTTT. Translating gives CASSYGFGSGELFF.

This clonotype was seen at least ten times. This chain links TRBV19 with TRBJ1-5; D not resolved. This CDR3 spans 12 amino acids. Trimming removed 6 bases from V and 7 bases from J, with 10 bases in between. Germline-derived CDR1 and CDR2 are LNHDA and SQIVND (reference sequence). The CDR3 reads CASSPGWQPQHF. The CDR3 DNA is TGTGCCAGTAGCCCCGGGTGGCAGCCCCAGCATTTT. The full variable domain, with the rest looked up from reference TRBV19 and TRBJ1-5, is DGGITQSPKYLFRKEGQNVTLSCEQNLNHDAMYWYRQDPGQGLRLIYYSQIVNDFQKGDIAEGYSVSREKKESFPLTVTSAQKNPTAFYLCASSPGWQPQHFGDGTRLSIL.

The V gene is TRBV2, the J gene TRBJ1-1; 9 nucleotides line up with TRBD1. The CDR3 is 16 residues long. Per germline, CDR1 SNHLY and CDR2 FYNNEI. J lost 6 bases, V lost 1 base, and 9 bases had no gene match. CDR3 sequence reads: CASSEGFERDRAEAFF. In nucleotides, the CDR3 is TGTGCCAGCAGTGAAGGGTTTGAACGGGACAGGGCTGAAGCTTTCTTT.

This clonotype has ten or more counts. This chain links TRBV19 with TRBJ1-2; no firm D call. The CDR3 sequence is 12 residues long. Per the germline V gene, CDR1 is LNHDA and CDR2 is SQIVND (reference sequence). Trimming took off 7 bases at V and 2 bases at J, with 8 bases between the two ends. CDR3 residues: CASTRQNYGYTF. The CDR3, as DNA: TGTGCCAGTACCCGGCAGAACTATGGCTACACCTTC.